The entry below gives a single T cell receptor (beta chain) sequence along with its context. A junction boundary mismatches the germline segment, possibly from a read error. The authors took blood RNA from unsorted whole blood and also extracted germline DNA. Constant-region priming of about 0.5 ug total RNA yielded TCR beta cDNA. It was through three nested multiplex PCR rounds of slightly modified ARM-PCR that TCR beta libraries arose. Both of the initial two PCR rounds ran for roughly 10 cycles and employed TRBV1-TRBV30 forward primers alongside a C-beta reverse primer. TCRdb recomputed calls from the multiplex PCR reads with MiXCR, one row per CDR3 protein. The sample has about 200,000 distinct CDR3 sequences; roughly 61% are singletons. The germline V gene encodes CDR1 SGHRS and CDR2 YFSETQ. CDR3 length: 14 amino acids. This sample was included in a study of tumor-infiltrating lymphocytes in primary liver carcinoma. Turning to the study itself: Maximum tumor diameters ranged from roughly 4 to 10 cm, stage T1-T3 N0M0.

The TCR was taken from a woman between 55 and 75 years old with primary liver carcinoma and hepatitis B virus infection. Sequenced material: peripheral blood. The chain combines TRBV5-1 with TRBJ2-1; D may be TRBD1 (6 bases). As DNA, the CDR3 is TGCGCCGGCAGCTTGAACAGGGATGGCGATGAGCAGTTCTTC. Translation gives CAGSLNRDGDEQFF.